Listed here are 15 T cell receptor beta chains from one sample, sequenced in a study of blood T cell repertoires in COVID-19. Generated by immunoSEQ multiplex PCR, the TCRdb table keeps only in-frame clones and is missing some. The sample holds 150,000 to 200,000 clones, roughly 79% seen once. The specimen was peripheral blood. These TCRs come from a woman aged 80 or over with COVID-19, enrolled during active disease.

The chain is built from TRBV2 and TRBJ2-7, with D tentatively TRBD2 (6 bases). The CDR3 has 15 amino acids. V was pared by 6 bases and J by 5 bases, with 20 bases between. Germline V gene data show CDR1 as SNHLY and CDR2 as FYNNEI. The DNA of the CDR3 is TGTGCCAGCAGAAAACTAGGGTTCGGGAGCGACGAGCAGTACTTC. It translates to CASRKLGFGSDEQYF.

This clone was seen only a few times. The rearrangement joins TRBV19 to TRBJ1-3; 8 bases align to TRBD1. J gave up 2 bases and V 4 bases, and 4 bases lay outside the gene matches. The CDR3 loop spans 15 amino acids. CDR1 is LNHDA and CDR2 is SQIVND in the germline V gene (reference sequence). CDR3 sequence reads: CASSTQDRAGNTIYF. The CDR3 DNA is TGTGCCAGTAGTACCCAGGACAGGGCTGGAAACACCATATATTTT.

This rearrangement joins TRBV2 to TRBJ2-1, with 10 bases that match TRBD2. This CDR3 spans 15 amino acids. V lost 4 bases, J lost 9 bases, and 9 bases stayed unmatched. Germline CDR1 SNHLY, CDR2 FYNNEI. CDR3 DNA: TGTGCCAGCAGTGTTTGGCTAGCGGGAGTTTCTGAGCAGTTCTTC. It yields the protein CASSVWLAGVSEQFF.

This clone was seen once. The rearrangement uses TRBV7-9 and TRBJ2-2; TRBD2 is a possible D gene (5 bases). The CDR3 sequence is 14 residues long. Per the germline V gene, CDR1 is SEHNR and CDR2 is FQNEAQ (reference sequence). Trimming removed 5 bases at V and 6 bases at J, with 13 bases between. The CDR3 loop reads CASSLDYLPGELFF. The CDR3 nucleotides read TGTGCCAGCAGCCTTGACTATCTACCCGGGGAGCTGTTTTTT.

The CDR3 is CASSPSQGMVEKLFF. CDR3 nucleotides: TGTGCCAGTAGCCCCTCACAGGGTATGGTTGAAAAACTGTTTTTT. V gene TRBV19 combines with J gene TRBJ1-4, with TRBD1 as a possible D gene (6 bases). Germline V lookup: CDR1 LNHDA, CDR2 SQIVND (reference sequence). This CDR3 is 15 amino acids long. V gave up 6 bases and J gave up 7 bases, with 18 bases separating them.

The chain joins TRBV29-1 to TRBJ1-3; TRBD1 agrees at 8 bases. The CDR3 sequence is 13 residues long. Germline trimming cut 6 bases from V and 4 bases from J; bases unmatched to any gene: 5. Germline V gives CDR1 SQVTM, CDR2 ANQGSEA. The chain's CDR3 is CSVARQGGNTIYF. CDR3 DNA sequence: TGCAGCGTCGCACGACAGGGGGGAAACACCATATATTTT.

The chain employs TRBV18 and TRBJ1-2, with D perhaps matching TRBD1 (6 bases). The ends were cut back, 5 bases at V and 8 bases at J, with 12 bases in the middle. The CDR3 covers 12 residues. The germline CDR1 and CDR2 sequences are KGHSH and LQKENI. This CDR3 is CASSGGAVGYTF. CDR3 in DNA: TGTGCCAGCTCAGGGGGGGCAGTCGGCTACACCTTC.

The genes are TRBV5-1 and TRBJ1-1; 9 nucleotides line up with TRBD1. The CDR3 runs to 13 residues. The V segment lost 5 bases and the J segment 3 bases; nucleotides outside the gene matches: 2. Germline CDR1 and CDR2: SGHRS and YFSETQ. The CDR3 loop reads CASRWTGDTEAFF. CDR3 sequence (DNA): TGCGCCAGCAGGTGGACAGGGGACACTGAAGCTTTCTTT.

This chain links TRBV20-1 with TRBJ1-5; TRBD1 might be the D (5 bases). Trimming cost V 3 bases and J 5 bases, with 11 bases left between them. This CDR3 is built from 13 residues. CDR1 and CDR2 (germline): DFQATT, SNEGSKA (reference sequence). CDR3 in DNA: TGCAGTGCTAGTCAGGGTCGGGATCAGCCCCAGCATTTT. Encoded protein: CSASQGRDQPQHF.

This clone has just a few counts. This rearrangement joins TRBV28 to TRBJ2-7; D gene ambiguous. Between the trimmed V and J ends, which lost 5 bases and 4 bases, there was a span of 9 bases. This CDR3 has 12 amino acids. Germline values: CDR1 MDHEN, CDR2 SYDVKM. The chain's CDR3 is CASSAKQYEQYF. In nucleotides, the CDR3 is TGTGCCAGCAGTGCGAAACAGTACGAGCAGTACTTC.

V gene TRBV7-9 combines with J gene TRBJ1-4; perhaps TRBD1 as D (6 bases). V shed 0 bases and J shed 8 bases, with 13 bases lying between them. Germline CDR1 SEHNR, CDR2 FQNEAQ (reference sequence). The CDR3 has 15 amino acids. The CDR3 coding sequence is TGTGCCAGCAGCTTAGCGGGGGCAGGCGGGGAAAAACTGTTTTTT. It translates to CASSLAGAGGEKLFF.

This chain uses TRBV2 with TRBJ1-5; D call uncertain. The V end lost 1 base, the J end lost 6 bases, and 7 bases lay between the germline ends. The CDR3 has 13 amino acids. Germline CDR1 reads SNHLY; CDR2 reads FYNNEI. The DNA of the CDR3 is TGTGCCAGCAGTGAAGTTTCCGGTCAGCCCCAGCATTTT. It yields the protein CASSEVSGQPQHF.

This rearrangement joins TRBV2 to TRBJ2-6; no definite D call. The V gene lost 5 bases and the J gene lost 0 bases, with 5 bases spanning the gap. The CDR3 runs to 14 residues. CDR1 SNHLY and CDR2 FYNNEI come from the germline V gene. The CDR3 sequence is CASSLASGANVLTF. In DNA form, the CDR3 reads TGTGCCAGCAGTTTAGCCTCTGGGGCCAACGTCCTGACTTTC.

The chain is built from TRBV11-3 and TRBJ2-7; D may be TRBD2 (7 bases). V was clipped by 1 base and J by 2 bases, with 12 bases between them. The CDR3 sequence is 15 residues long. Germline-derived CDR1 and CDR2 are SGHNT and YENEEA. The CDR3 loop is CASSLGGGLPYEQYF. The DNA of the CDR3 is TGTGCCAGCAGCTTAGGGGGGGGGCTCCCCTACGAGCAGTACTTC.

This clone showed up just a few times. The rearrangement uses TRBV5-1 and TRBJ2-7, with TRBD1 identical over 7 bases. CDR1 SGHRS and CDR2 YFSETQ come from the germline V gene. This CDR3 comprises 14 residues. Trimming removed 0 bases from V and 6 bases from J; junction bases left unmatched: 6. DNA of the CDR3: TGCGCCAGCAGCTTGGGACAGGGCGGTATCGAGCAGTACTTC. Its protein is CASSLGQGGIEQYF.